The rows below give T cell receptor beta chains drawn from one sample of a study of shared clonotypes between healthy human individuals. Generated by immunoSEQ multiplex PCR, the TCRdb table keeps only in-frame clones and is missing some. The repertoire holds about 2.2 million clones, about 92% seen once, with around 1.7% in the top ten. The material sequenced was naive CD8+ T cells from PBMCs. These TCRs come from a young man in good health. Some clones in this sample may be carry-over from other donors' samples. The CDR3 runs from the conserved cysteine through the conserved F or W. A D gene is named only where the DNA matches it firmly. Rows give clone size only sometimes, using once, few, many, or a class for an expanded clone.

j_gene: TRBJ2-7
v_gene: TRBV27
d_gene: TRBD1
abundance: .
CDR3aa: CASSLSRQGEFYEQYF
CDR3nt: TGTGCCAGCAGTTTATCTAGACAGGGCGAATTCTACGAGCAGTACTTC

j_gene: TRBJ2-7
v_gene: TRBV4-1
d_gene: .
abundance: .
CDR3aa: CASSPLIGVQYF
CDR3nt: TGCGCCAGCAGCCCCCTCATCGGAGTGCAGTACTTC

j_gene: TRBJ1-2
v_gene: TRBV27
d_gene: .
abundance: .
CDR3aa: CASTLQGAGSHGYTF
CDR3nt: TGTGCCAGCACCCTCCAAGGGGCGGGGAGTCATGGCTACACCTTC

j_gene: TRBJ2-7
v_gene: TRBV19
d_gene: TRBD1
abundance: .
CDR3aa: CASSGDSYEQYF
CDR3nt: TGTGCCAGTAGTGGGGACAGCTACGAGCAGTACTTC

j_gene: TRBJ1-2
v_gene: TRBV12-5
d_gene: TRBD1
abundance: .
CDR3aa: CASGLKGQAYGYTF
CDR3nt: TGTGCTAGTGGTTTGAAGGGACAGGCCTATGGCTACACCTTC

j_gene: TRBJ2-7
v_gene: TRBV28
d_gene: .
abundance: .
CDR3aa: CASSWTAGQENYEQYF
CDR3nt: TGTGCCAGCAGTTGGACCGCGGGACAAGAGAACTACGAGCAGTACTTC

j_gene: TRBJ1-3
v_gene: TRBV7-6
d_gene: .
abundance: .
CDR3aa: CASSPRDTSSGNTIYF
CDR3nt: TGTGCCAGCAGCCCCCGGGACACCAGCTCTGGAAACACCATATATTTT

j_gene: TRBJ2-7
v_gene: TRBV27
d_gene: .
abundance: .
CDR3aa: CASSLQGHSYEQYF
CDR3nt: TGTGCCAGCAGTCTCCAGGGGCACTCCTACGAGCAGTACTTC

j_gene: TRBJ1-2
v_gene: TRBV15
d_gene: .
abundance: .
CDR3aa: CATSRDFGGPGGYTF
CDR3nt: TGTGCCACCAGCAGAGATTTTGGGGGTCCGGGAGGCTACACCTTC

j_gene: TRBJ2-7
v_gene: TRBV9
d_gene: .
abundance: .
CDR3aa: CASSVKGLSYEQYF
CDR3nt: TGTGCCAGCAGCGTAAAAGGACTGTCCTACGAGCAGTACTTC

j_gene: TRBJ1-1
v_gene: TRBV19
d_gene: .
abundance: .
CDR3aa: CASSIGRQAFF
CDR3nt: TGTGCCAGTAGTATAGGCAGGCAAGCTTTCTTT

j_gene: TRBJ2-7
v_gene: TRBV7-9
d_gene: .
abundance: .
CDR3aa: CASSFAGYEQYF
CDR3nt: TGTGCCAGCAGCTTCGCGGGTTACGAGCAGTACTTC

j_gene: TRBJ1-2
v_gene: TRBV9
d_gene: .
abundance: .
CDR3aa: CASSGLGYTF
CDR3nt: TGTGCCAGCAGTGGCCTGGGCTACACCTTC

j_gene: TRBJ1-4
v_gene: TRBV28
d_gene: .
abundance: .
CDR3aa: CASSSIPGQRGATNEKLFF
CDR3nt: TGTGCCAGCAGTTCGATCCCCGGTCAGAGAGGGGCAACTAATGAAAAACTGTTTTTT

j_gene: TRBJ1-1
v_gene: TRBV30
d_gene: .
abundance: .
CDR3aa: CAWSVIPRSVAFF
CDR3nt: TGTGCCTGGAGTGTAATCCCCCGGTCCGTCGCTTTCTTT

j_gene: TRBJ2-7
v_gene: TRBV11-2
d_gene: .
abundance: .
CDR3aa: CASSAGSYASYEQYF
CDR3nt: TGTGCCAGCAGCGCAGGGTCTTATGCGTCCTACGAGCAGTACTTC

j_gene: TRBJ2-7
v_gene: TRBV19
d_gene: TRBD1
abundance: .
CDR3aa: CASSMGQGAAYEQYF
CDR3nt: TGTGCCAGTAGTATGGGACAGGGGGCGGCCTACGAGCAGTACTTC

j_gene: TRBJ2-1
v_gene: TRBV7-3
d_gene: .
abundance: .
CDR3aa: CASSLRADEQFF
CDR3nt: TGTGCCAGCAGCCTCCGCGCGGATGAGCAGTTCTTC

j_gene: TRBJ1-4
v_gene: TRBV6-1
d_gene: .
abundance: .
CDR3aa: CASSERVKREKLFF
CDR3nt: TGTGCCAGCAGTGAGAGGGTCAAAAGGGAAAAACTGTTTTTT

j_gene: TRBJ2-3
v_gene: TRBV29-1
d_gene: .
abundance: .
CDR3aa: CSVLVADTQYF
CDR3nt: TGCAGCGTCCTGGTCGCAGATACGCAGTATTTT

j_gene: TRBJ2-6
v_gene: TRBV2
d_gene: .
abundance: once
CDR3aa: CASSGEGQSPASGANVLTF
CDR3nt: TGTGCCAGCAGCGGGGAGGGACAGAGTCCCGCTTCTGGGGCCAACGTCCTGACTTTC

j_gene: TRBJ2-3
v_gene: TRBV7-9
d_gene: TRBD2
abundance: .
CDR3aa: CASSLGTSVTDTQYF
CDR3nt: TGTGCCAGCAGCTTAGGGACTAGCGTCACAGATACGCAGTATTTT

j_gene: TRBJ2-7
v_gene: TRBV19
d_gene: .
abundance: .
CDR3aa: CASSWGYEQYF
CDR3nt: TGTGCCAGTAGTTGGGGGTACGAGCAGTACTTC

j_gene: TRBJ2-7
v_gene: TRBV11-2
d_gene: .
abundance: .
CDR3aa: CASSLDYVEVGAFEQYF
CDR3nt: TGTGCCAGCAGCTTAGATTATGTGGAGGTAGGGGCTTTCGAGCAGTACTTC

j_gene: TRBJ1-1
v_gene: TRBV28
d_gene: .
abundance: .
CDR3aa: CASGPGYFDTEAFF
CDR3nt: TGTGCCAGCGGCCCGGGATACTTTGACACTGAAGCTTTCTTT

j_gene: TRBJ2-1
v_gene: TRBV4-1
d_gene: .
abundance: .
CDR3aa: CASSQAGRNNEQFF
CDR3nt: TGCGCCAGCAGCCAAGCAGGCAGAAACAATGAGCAGTTCTTC

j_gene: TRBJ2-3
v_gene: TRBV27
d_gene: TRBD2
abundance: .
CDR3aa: CASSFAGGRPTDTQYF
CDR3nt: TGTGCCAGCAGTTTCGCTGGCGGGAGGCCCACAGATACGCAGTATTTT

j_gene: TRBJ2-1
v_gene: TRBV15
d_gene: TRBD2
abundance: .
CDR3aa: CATSPGLAGAYNEQFF
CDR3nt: TGTGCCACCAGTCCGGGACTAGCGGGAGCCTACAATGAGCAGTTCTTC

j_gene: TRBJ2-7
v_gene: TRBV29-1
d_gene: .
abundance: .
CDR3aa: CSVRLSGSSYEQYF
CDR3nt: TGCAGCGTCCGGCTTAGCGGTAGCTCCTACGAGCAGTACTTC

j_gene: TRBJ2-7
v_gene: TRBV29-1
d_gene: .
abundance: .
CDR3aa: CSVEWDTSYEQYF
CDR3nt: TGCAGCGTTGAGTGGGACACTTCCTACGAGCAGTACTTC

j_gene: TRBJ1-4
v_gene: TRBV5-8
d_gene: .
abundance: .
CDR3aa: CASSGGWDEKLFF
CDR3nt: TGTGCCAGCAGCGGCGGATGGGATGAAAAACTGTTTTTT

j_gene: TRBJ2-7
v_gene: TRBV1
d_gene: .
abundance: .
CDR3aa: CTSSQNRWRASPYEQYF
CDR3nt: TGCACCAGCAGCCAAAATCGTTGGAGGGCCTCCCCCTACGAGCAGTACTTC

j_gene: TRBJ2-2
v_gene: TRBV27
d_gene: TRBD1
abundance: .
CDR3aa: CASSPRTGFGTNTGELFF
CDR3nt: TGTGCCAGCAGTCCACGGACAGGGTTCGGGACGAACACCGGGGAGCTGTTTTTT

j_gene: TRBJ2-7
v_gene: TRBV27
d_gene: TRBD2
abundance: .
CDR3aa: CASSTLAGGPDYEQYF
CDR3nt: TGTGCCAGCAGTACCCTAGCGGGAGGGCCGGACTACGAGCAGTACTTC

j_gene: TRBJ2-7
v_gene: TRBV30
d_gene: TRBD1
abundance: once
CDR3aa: CAWSAMTGYEQYF
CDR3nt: TGTGCCTGGAGTGCCATGACAGGGTACGAGCAGTACTTC

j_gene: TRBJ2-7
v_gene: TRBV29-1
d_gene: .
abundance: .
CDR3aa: CSHTVYEQYF
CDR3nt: TGCAGCCATACAGTTTACGAGCAGTACTTC

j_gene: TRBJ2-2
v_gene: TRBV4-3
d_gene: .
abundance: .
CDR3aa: CASSQALALNTGELFF
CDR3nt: TGCGCCAGCAGCCAAGCCTTAGCTCTGAACACCGGGGAGCTGTTTTTT

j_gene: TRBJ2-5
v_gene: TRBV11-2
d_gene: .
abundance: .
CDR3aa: CASSLVPDRQAQYF
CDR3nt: TGTGCCAGCAGCTTAGTCCCCGACCGGCAGGCCCAGTACTTC

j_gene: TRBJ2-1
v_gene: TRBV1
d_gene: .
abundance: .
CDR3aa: CTSSQGRLAVHNEQFF
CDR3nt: TGCACCAGCAGCCAAGGCCGACTAGCGGTCCACAATGAGCAGTTCTTC

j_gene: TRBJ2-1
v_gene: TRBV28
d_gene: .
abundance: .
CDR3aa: CASSPPPVSNEQFF
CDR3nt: TGTGCCAGCAGCCCTCCTCCCGTTAGTAATGAGCAGTTCTTC

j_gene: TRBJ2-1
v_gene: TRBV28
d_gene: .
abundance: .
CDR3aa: CASSSGLLVAAPGPYNEQFF
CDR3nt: TGTGCCAGCAGTTCCGGCCTATTGGTAGCGGCACCAGGCCCCTACAATGAGCAGTTCTTC

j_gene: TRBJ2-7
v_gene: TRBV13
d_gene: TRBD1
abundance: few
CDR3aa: CASSPDREPYEQYF
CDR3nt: TGTGCCAGCAGCCCGGACAGGGAGCCCTACGAGCAGTACTTC

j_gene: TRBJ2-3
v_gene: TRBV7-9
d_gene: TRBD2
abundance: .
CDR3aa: CASSLLAGYTDTQYF
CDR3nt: TGTGCCAGCAGCTTACTAGCGGGATACACAGATACGCAGTATTTT

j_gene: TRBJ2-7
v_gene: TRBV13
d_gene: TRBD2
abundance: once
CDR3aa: CASSSGTSGAYEQYF
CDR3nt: TGTGCCAGCAGCTCAGGGACTAGCGGAGCCTACGAGCAGTACTTC

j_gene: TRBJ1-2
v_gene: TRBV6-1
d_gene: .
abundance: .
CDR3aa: CASIGYGYTF
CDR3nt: TGTGCCAGCATAGGCTATGGCTACACCTTC

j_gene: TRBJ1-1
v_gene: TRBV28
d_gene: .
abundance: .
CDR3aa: CASSFSRVSTEAFF
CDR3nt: TGTGCCAGCAGTTTTTCCAGGGTATCCACTGAAGCTTTCTTT

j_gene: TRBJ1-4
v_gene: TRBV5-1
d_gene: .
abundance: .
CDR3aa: CASSLSSGGEKLFF
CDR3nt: TGCGCCAGCAGCCTTTCATCCGGAGGTGAAAAACTGTTTTTT

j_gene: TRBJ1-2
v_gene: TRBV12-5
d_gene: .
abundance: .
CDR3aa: CASGETAFYGYTF
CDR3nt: TGTGCTAGTGGAGAGACGGCCTTCTATGGCTACACCTTC

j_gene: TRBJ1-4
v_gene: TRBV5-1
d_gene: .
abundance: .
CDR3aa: CASSLDRDPTNEKLFF
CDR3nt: TGCGCCAGCAGCTTGGACAGGGACCCAACTAATGAAAAACTGTTTTTT

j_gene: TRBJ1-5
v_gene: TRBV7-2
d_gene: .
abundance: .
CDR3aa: CASTWMGGEVNQPQHF
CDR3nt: TGTGCCAGCACCTGGATGGGGGGCGAGGTCAATCAGCCCCAGCATTTT

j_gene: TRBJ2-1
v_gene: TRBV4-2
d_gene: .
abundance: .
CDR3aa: CASSQDGGAVWNEQFF
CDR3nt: TGTGCCAGCAGCCAAGATGGCGGGGCGGTCTGGAATGAGCAGTTCTTC

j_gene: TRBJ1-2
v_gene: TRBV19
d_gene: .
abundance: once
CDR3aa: CASRSRLGYGYTF
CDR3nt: TGTGCCAGTCGATCCAGGCTCGGCTATGGCTACACCTTC

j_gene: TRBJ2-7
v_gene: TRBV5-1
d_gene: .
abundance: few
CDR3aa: CASSLGGTYEQYF
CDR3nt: TGCGCCAGCAGCTTGGGCGGGACCTACGAGCAGTACTTC

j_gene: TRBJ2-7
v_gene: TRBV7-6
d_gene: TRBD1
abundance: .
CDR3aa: CASSLRWGQKYEQYF
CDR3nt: TGTGCCAGCAGCTTAAGGTGGGGACAGAAGTACGAGCAGTACTTC

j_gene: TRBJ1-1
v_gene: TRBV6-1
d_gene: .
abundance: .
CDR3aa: CAIPAGPGTTEAFF
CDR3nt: TGTGCGATCCCAGCCGGCCCCGGGACCACTGAAGCTTTCTTT